These 12 T cell receptor beta chains originate from one sample sequenced in a study of cytomegalovirus exposure and HLA in healthy donors (TCRdb year 2017). The receptor library was made with the immunoSEQ multiplex PCR assay. TCRdb carries this immuneACCESS record with in-frame sequences only. Its versions omit some clonotypes, under half of them owing to an unresolved V gene in the studies checked, with the rest unexplained. The sample table contains some 66,000 clones; only one count was recorded for 95% to 97% of them. About 1.6% of the sample rests with the top ten. Source material: PBMCs. The receptors stem from a woman in her late teens or twenties in good health and CMV-seropositive.

The CDR3 loop is CASSFVSYGYTF. The CDR3 DNA is TGTGCCAGCAGTTTTGTCAGTTATGGCTACACCTTC. The V gene is TRBV28, the J gene TRBJ1-2; no clear D. CDR1 MDHEN and CDR2 SYDVKM come from the germline V gene. CDR3 size: 12 residues. The germline V and J ends were trimmed by 3 bases and 5 bases, with 7 bases remaining between them.

The CDR3 nucleotides are TGTGCCAGCAGCCGAACAACAGGGGGCGAGCAGTACTTC. This codes for CASSRTTGGEQYF. The V gene is TRBV7-2, the J gene TRBJ2-7; 8 bases fit TRBD1. This CDR3 comprises 13 residues. The junction had 6 bases not matched to a gene; V was cut back by 5 bases and J by 6 bases. Germline assignment: CDR1 SGHTA and CDR2 FQGNSA.

The rearrangement uses TRBV19 and TRBJ2-3, with TRBD2 identical over 8 bases. V lost 5 bases and J lost 5; bases outside the gene matches: 6. The germline CDR1 and CDR2 sequences are LNHDA and SQIVND (reference sequence). CDR3 length: 14 amino acids. CDR3 bases: TGTGCCAGTAGTCTCCGGGAGGGAATAGATACGCAGTATTTT. This translates into CASSLREGIDTQYF.

The chain joins TRBV27 to TRBJ2-1; TRBD2 aligns across 9 bases. The J segment lost 4 bases and the V segment lost 6 bases, leaving 7 bases of the junction unmatched. CDR1 MNHEY and CDR2 SMNVEV come from the germline V gene (reference sequence). The CDR3 covers 15 residues. The CDR3 DNA is TGTGCCAGCAGATCTGGGACTAGCAGATACAATGAGCAGTTCTTC. Residues: CASRSGTSRYNEQFF.

The chain is built from TRBV15 and TRBJ1-5, with a possible D match to TRBD1 (5 bases). The CDR3 is 15 residues long. Trimming took 0 bases from V and 1 from J, leaving 7 bases between them. The germline V gene has CDR1 LNHNV and CDR2 YYDKDF (reference sequence). CDR3 residues: CATSREGGSNQPQHF. The CDR3 nucleotides read TGTGCCACCAGCAGAGAGGGGGGAAGCAATCAGCCCCAGCATTTT. Full variable domain (remainder filled in from reference TRBV15 and TRBJ1-5): DAMVIQNPRYQVTQFGKPVTLSCSQTLNHNVMYWYQQKSSQAPKLLFHYYDKDFNNEADTPDNFQSRRPNTSFCFLDIRSPGLGDTAMYLCATSREGGSNQPQHFGDGTRLSIL.

The chain links TRBV15 to TRBJ2-7; 7 bases are a match to TRBD2. Germline CDR1 is LNHNV and CDR2 is YYDKDF (reference sequence). The V and J ends lost 2 bases and 7 bases, in that order; junction bases with no gene match: 8. The CDR3 extends over 14 amino acids. The chain's CDR3 is CATSRSSGRGEQYF. The CDR3 coding sequence is TGTGCCACCAGCAGATCTAGCGGACGGGGTGAGCAGTACTTC.

The genes are TRBV19 and TRBJ1-1; no clear D gene. The CDR3 has 13 residues. V lost 2 bases and J lost 3, with 7 bases in between. The germline V gene encodes CDR1 LNHDA and CDR2 SQIVND (reference sequence). The CDR3 loop is CASSIRRDTEAFF. CDR3 DNA sequence: TGTGCCAGTAGTATACGACGGGACACTGAAGCTTTCTTT.

V usage is TRBV11-3 and J usage is TRBJ2-2, with 9 bases matching TRBD1. The germline V gene encodes CDR1 SGHNT and CDR2 YENEEA. The junction had 5 bases not matched to a gene; V was cut back by 0 bases and J by 3 bases. The CDR3 spans 17 residues. CDR3 sequence (DNA): TGTGCCAGCAGCTTAGATATTGGGACAGGGCACACCGGGGAGCTGTTTTTT. It translates to CASSLDIGTGHTGELFF.

The chain carries TRBV7-3 and TRBJ2-2, with 11 bases fitting TRBD1. The J segment lost 7 bases and the V segment lost 5 bases, leaving 9 bases of the junction unmatched. Per germline, CDR1 SGHTA and CDR2 FQGTGA. CDR3 size: 16 residues. The CDR3 sequence: CASSPKGTGGFGELFF. For the CDR3, the DNA is TGTGCCAGCAGCCCAAAGGGGACAGGGGGATTCGGGGAGCTGTTTTTT.

The chain links TRBV27 to TRBJ2-2; D is perhaps TRBD1 (6 bases). This CDR3 comprises 14 residues. Germline V CDR1 and CDR2: MNHEY, SMNVEV (reference sequence). CDR3 coding DNA: TGTGCAGCGATGACAGGCAAGGGCACCGGGGAGCTGTTTTTT. Protein sequence: CAAMTGKGTGELFF.

The chain employs TRBV12-5 and TRBJ2-1, with TRBD2 matching 11 bases. Germline lookup yields CDR1 LGHNT and CDR2 FRNRAP. The CDR3 extends over 20 amino acids. V shed 0 bases and J 6 bases; nucleotides not matched to a gene: 16. The CDR3 sequence: CASGLVGGLLAGEYVNEQFF. The CDR3 DNA sequence: TGTGCTAGTGGTTTGGTAGGGGGACTACTAGCGGGAGAATACGTCAATGAGCAGTTCTTC.

Details on this clone: This sample also contains other DNA sequences that code for the same CDR3. The gene calls are TRBV9 and TRBJ2-2; D is uncertain. The CDR3 is 13 residues long. Trimming removed 2 bases from V and 6 bases from J, with 8 bases in between. Germline V gene data show CDR1 as SGDLS and CDR2 as YYNGEE. The CDR3 loop reads CASSVQVSGELFF. The CDR3 nucleotides are TGTGCCAGCAGCGTGCAGGTCTCCGGGGAGCTGTTTTTT.